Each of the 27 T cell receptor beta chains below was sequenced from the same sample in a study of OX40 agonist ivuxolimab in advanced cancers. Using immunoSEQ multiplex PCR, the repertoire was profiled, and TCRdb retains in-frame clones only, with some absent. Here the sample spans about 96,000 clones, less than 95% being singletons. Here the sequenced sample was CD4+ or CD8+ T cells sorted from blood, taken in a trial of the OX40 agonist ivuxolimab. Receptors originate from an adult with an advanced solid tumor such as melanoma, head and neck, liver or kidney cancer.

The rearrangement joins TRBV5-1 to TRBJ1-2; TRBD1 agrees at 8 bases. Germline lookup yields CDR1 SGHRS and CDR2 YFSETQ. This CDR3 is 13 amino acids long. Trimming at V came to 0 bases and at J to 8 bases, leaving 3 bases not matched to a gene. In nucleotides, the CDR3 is TGCGCCAGCAGCTTGGACAGGGGGAAGGGCTACACCTTC. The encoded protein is CASSLDRGKGYTF.

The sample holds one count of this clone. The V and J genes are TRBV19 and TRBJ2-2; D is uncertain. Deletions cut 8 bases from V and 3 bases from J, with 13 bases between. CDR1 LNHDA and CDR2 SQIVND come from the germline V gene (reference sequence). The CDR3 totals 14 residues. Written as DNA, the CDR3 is TGTGCCAGTTCCCAGACACGCGACACCGGGGAGCTGTTTTTT. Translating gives CASSQTRDTGELFF.

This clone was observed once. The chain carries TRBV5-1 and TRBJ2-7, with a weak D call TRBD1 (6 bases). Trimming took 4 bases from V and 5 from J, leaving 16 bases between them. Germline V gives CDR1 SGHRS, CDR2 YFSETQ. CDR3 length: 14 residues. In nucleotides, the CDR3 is TGCGCCAGCAGCGTGACAGGTCCTAGGGACGAGCAGTACTTC. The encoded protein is CASSVTGPRDEQYF.

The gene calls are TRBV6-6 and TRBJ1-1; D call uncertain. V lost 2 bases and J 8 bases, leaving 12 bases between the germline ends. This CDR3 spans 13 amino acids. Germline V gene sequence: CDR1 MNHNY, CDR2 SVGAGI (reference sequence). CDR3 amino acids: CASSYQFQDEAFF. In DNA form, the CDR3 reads TGTGCCAGCAGTTACCAATTCCAGGACGAAGCTTTCTTT.

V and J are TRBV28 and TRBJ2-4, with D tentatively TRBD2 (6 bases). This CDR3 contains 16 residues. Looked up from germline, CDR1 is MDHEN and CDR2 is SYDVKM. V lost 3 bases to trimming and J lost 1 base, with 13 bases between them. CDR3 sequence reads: CASSFSLARAKNIQYF. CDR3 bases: TGTGCCAGCAGTTTCTCTCTAGCGCGGGCCAAAAACATTCAGTACTTC.

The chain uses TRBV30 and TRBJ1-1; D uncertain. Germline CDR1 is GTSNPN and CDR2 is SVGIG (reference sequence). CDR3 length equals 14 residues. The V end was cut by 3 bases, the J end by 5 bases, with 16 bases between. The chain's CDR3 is CAWSRRGRWTEAFF. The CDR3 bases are TGTGCCTGGAGCCGGCGGGGAAGGTGGACTGAAGCTTTCTTT.

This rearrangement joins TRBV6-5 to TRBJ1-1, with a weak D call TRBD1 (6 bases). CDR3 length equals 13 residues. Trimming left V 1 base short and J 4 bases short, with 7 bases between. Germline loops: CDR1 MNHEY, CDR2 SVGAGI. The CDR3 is CASSYLGGTEAFF. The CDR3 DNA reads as TGTGCCAGCAGTTACTTAGGGGGCACTGAAGCTTTCTTT.

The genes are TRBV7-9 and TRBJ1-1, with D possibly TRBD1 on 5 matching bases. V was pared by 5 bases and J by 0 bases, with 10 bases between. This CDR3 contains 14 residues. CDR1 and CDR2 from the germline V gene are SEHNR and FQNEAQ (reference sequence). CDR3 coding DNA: TGTGCCAGCAGCCCGGGACCTTTGAACACTGAAGCTTTCTTT. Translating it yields CASSPGPLNTEAFF.

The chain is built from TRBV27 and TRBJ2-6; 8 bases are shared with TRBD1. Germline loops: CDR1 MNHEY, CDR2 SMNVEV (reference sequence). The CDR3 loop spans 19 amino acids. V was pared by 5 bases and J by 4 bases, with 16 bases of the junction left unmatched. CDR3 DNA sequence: TGTGCCAGCAGTGGTACCCGAGGGCAGGGGGCTGGAGGGGCCAACGTCCTGACTTTC. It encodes CASSGTRGQGAGGANVLTF.

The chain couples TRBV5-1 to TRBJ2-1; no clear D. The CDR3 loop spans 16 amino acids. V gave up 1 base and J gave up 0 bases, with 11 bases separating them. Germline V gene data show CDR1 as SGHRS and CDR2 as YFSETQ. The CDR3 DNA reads TGCGCCAGCAGCTTGATTTTGGGAAGCTCCTACAATGAGCAGTTCTTC. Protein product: CASSLILGSSYNEQFF.

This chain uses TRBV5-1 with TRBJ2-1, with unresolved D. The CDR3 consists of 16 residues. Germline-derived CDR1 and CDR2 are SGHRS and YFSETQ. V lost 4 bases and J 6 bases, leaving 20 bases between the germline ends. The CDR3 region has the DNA TGCGCCAGCAGCCTCAACGCCGGGTCTCTATTCAATGAGCAGTTCTTC. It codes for CASSLNAGSLFNEQFF.

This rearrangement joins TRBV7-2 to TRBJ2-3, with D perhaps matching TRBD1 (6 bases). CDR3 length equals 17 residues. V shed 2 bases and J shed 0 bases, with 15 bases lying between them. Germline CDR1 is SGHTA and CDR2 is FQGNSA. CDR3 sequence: CASSLTGRQGSTDTQYF. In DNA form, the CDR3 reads TGTGCCAGCAGCTTAACCGGGCGGCAGGGGAGCACAGATACGCAGTATTTT.

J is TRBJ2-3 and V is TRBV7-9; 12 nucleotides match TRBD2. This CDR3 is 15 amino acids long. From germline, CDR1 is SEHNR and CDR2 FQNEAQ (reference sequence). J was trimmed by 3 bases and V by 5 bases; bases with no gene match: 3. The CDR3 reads CASSETSGRTDTQYF. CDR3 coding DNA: TGTGCCAGCAGCGAAACTAGCGGGAGGACAGATACGCAGTATTTT.

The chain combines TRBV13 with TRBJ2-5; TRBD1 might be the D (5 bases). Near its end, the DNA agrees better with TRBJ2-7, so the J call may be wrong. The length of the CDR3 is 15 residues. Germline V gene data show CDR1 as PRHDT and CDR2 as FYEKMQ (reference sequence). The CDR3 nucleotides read TGTGCCAGCAGCTTAAGGGGAAGGAGCTCCTACGAGCAGTACTTC. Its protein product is CASSLRGRSSYEQYF.

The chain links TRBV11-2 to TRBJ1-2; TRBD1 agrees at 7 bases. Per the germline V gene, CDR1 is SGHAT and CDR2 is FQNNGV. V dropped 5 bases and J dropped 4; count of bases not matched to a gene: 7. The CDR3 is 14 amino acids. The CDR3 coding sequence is TGTGCCAGCAGCATGGGACAGACGCCCTATGGCTACACCTTC. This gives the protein CASSMGQTPYGYTF.

CDR3 sequence: CASSLERDSYEQYF. Written as DNA, the CDR3 is TGCGCCAGCAGCTTGGAGCGGGACTCCTACGAGCAGTACTTC. The chain is built from TRBV5-1 and TRBJ2-7; 7 positions agree with TRBD2. V dropped 0 bases and J dropped 0; count of bases not matched to a gene: 0. The CDR3 has 14 amino acids. The germline V gene encodes CDR1 SGHRS and CDR2 YFSETQ.

The CDR3 region is CASSLESYTQYF. CDR3 DNA: TGTGCCAGCAGCTTAGAGTCTTATACGCAGTATTTT. The chain couples TRBV7-2 to TRBJ2-3, with D unresolved. The CDR3 has 12 residues. Trimming removed 1 base at V and 7 bases at J, with 6 bases between. The germline V gene encodes CDR1 SGHTA and CDR2 FQGNSA. The whole variable domain, filled in from reference TRBV7-2 and TRBJ2-3, reads GAGVSQSPSNKVTEKGKDVELRCDPISGHTALYWYRQSLGQGLEFLIYFQGNSAPDKSGLPSDRFSAERTGGSVSTLTIQRTQQEDSAVYLCASSLESYTQYFGPGTRLTVL.

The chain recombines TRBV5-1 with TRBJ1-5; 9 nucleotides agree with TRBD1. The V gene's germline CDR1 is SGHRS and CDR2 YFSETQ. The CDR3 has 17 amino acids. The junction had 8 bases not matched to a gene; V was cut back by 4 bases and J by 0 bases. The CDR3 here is CASSPGQGKYSNQPQHF. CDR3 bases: TGCGCCAGCAGCCCCGGACAGGGGAAGTATAGCAATCAGCCCCAGCATTTT.

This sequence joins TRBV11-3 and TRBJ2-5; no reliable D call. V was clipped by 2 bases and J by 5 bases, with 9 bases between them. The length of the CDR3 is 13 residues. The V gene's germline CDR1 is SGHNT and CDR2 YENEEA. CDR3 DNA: TGTGCCAGCAGCTTAAATGGTGTGGAGACCCAGTACTTC. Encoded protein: CASSLNGVETQYF.

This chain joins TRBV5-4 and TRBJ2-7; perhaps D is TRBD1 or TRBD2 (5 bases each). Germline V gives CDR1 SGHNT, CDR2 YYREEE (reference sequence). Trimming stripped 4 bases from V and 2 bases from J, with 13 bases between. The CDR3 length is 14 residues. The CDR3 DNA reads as TGTGCCAGCAGCGGGGACCGAGGCGCCTACGAGCAGTACTTC. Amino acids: CASSGDRGAYEQYF.

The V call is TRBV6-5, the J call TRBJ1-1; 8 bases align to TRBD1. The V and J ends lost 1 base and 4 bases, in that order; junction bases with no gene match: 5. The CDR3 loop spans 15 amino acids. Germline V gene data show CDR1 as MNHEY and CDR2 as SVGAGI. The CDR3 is CASSYFPDRATEAFF. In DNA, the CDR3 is TGTGCCAGCAGTTACTTCCCGGACAGGGCCACTGAAGCTTTCTTT.

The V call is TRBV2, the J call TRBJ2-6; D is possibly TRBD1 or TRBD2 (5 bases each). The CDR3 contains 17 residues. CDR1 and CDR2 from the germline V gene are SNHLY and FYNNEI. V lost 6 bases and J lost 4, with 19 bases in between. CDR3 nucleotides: TGTGCCAGCAGAGGGTTGAGGGGTTTGTCGGGGGCCAACGTCCTGACTTTC. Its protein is CASRGLRGLSGANVLTF.

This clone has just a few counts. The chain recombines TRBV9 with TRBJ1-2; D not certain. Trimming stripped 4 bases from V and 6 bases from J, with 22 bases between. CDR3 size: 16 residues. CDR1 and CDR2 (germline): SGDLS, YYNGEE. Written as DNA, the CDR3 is TGTGCCAGCAGCTCGAGCCTGATGAGAAGATTCCATGGCTACACCTTC. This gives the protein CASSSSLMRRFHGYTF.

The CDR3 bases are TGTGCCAGCAGCTGGGACAGGGACTCTGGAAACACCATATATTTT. This encodes CASSWDRDSGNTIYF. This chain joins TRBV6-5 and TRBJ1-3, with 9 bases fitting TRBD1. V dropped 6 bases and J dropped 0; count of bases not matched to a gene: 3. This CDR3 has 15 residues. Germline CDR1 and CDR2: MNHEY and SVGAGI.

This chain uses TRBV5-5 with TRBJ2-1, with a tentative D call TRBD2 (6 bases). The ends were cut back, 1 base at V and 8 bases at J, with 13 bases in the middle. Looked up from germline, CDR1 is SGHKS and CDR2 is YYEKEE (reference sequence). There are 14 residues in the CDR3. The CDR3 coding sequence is TGTGCCAGCAGCTTGACGGGAGTCGGGGATGAGCAGTTCTTC. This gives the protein CASSLTGVGDEQFF.

CDR3 sequence: CAIRAGTGGATYYEQYF. The CDR3 bases are TGTGCCATCAGGGCCGGGACAGGGGGCGCAACTTACTACGAGCAGTACTTC. The chain employs TRBV10-3 and TRBJ2-7, with 12 bases fitting TRBD1. V was clipped by 6 bases and J by 3 bases; unmatched bases: 12. This CDR3 has 17 amino acids. Germline CDR1 ENHRY, CDR2 SYGVKD.

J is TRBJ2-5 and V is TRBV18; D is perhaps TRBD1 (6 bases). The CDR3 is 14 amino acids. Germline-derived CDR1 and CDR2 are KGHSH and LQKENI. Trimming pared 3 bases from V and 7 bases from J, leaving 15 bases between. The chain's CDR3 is CASSPSAGAPTQYF. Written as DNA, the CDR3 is TGTGCCAGCTCACCCTCGGCAGGGGCTCCGACCCAGTACTTC.